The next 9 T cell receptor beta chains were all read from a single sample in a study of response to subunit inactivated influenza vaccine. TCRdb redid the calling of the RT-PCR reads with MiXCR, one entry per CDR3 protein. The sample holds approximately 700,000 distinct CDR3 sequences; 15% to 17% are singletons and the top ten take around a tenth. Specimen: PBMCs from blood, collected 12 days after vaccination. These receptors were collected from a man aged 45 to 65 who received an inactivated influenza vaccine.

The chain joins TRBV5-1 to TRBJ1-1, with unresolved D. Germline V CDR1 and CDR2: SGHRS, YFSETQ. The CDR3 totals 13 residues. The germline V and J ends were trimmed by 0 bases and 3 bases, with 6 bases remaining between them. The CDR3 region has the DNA TGCGCCAGCAGCTTGGATTCAGACACTGAAGCTTTCTTT. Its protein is CASSLDSDTEAFF.

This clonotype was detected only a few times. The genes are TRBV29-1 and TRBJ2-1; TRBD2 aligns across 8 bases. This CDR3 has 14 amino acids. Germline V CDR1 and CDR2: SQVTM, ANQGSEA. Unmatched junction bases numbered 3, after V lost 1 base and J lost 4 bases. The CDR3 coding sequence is TGCAGCGTTGAAGGGACTAGCCATTACAATGAGCAGTTCTTC. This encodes CSVEGTSHYNEQFF.

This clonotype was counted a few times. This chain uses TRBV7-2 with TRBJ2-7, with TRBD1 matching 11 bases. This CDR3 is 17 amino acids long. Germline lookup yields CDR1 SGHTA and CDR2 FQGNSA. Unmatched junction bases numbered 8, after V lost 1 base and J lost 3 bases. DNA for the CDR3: TGTGCCAGCAGCTTAGTCTTCCGGGACAGGGGGATCTACGAGCAGTACTTC. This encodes CASSLVFRDRGIYEQYF.

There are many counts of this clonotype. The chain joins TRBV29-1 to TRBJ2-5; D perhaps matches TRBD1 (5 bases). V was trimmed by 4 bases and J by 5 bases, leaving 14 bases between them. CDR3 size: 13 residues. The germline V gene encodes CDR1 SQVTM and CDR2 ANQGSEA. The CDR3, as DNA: TGCAGCGTTGGGCCAGGGTCCCCGGAGACCCAGTACTTC. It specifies CSVGPGSPETQYF.

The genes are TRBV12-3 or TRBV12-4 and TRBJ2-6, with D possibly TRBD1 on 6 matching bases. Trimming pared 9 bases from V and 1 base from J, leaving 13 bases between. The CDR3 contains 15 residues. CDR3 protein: CASGRGSSGANVLTF. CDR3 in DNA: TGTGCCAGTGGTAGGGGGAGTTCTGGGGCCAACGTCCTGACTTTC.

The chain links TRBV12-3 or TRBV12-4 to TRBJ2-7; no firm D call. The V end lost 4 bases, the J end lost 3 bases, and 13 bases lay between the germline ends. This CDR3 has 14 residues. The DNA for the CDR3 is TGTGCCAGCAGTTCCGGCCCCCCCCTCTACGAGCAGTACTTC. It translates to CASSSGPPLYEQYF.

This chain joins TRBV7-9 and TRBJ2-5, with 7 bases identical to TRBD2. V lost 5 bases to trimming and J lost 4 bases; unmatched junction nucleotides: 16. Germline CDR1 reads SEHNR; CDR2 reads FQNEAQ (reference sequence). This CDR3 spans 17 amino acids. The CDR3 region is CASSTRPGEGHVETQYF. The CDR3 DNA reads TGTGCCAGCAGCACGCGCCCCGGGGAGGGCCATGTAGAGACCCAGTACTTC.

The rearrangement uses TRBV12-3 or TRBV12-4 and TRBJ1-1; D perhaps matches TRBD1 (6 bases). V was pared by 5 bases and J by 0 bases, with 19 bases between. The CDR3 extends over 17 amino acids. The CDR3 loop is CASSPTGSSWMNTEAFF. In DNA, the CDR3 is TGTGCCAGCAGTCCCACAGGGTCGAGCTGGATGAACACTGAAGCTTTCTTT.

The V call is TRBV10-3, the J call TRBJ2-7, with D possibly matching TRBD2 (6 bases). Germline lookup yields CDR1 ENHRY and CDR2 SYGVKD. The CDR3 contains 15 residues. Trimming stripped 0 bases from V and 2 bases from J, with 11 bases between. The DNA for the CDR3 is TGTGCCATCAGTGAGTCGCGGGACGTTACCTACGAGCAGTACTTC. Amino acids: CAISESRDVTYEQYF.